The rows below give T cell receptor beta chains drawn from one sample of a study of beta chain features in type 1 diabetes. TCRdb keeps only in-frame clones here, not all; method: immunoSEQ multiplex PCR. Among 630,000 or so clones listed, over 11% were seen once. The sample comprised naive CD4+ T cells from blood. Every receptor here comes from a man aged 18 to 30 with type 1 diabetes. CDR3s include the opening cysteine and the closing phenylalanine or tryptophan. The D gene is left open where the match is weak. Rows may omit the clone size; those that give it use once, few, many or a size class.

size	D	V	J	DNA	CDR3
few	-	TRBV14	TRBJ1-2	TGTGCCAGCAGCCAGGGGTTGAGTGGCTACACCTTC	CASSQGLSGYTF
-	TRBD1	TRBV18	TRBJ1-5	TGTGCCAGCTCACCAGGGACAGTGAGCAATCAGCCCCAGCATTTT	CASSPGTVSNQPQHF
few	-	TRBV19	TRBJ1-2	TGTGCCAGTACCCCGGCCAACATCTATGGCTACACCTTC	CASTPANIYGYTF
-	-	TRBV9	TRBJ2-3	TGTGCCAGCAGTTCCGCAGATACGCAGTATTTT	CASSSADTQYF
few	-	TRBV23-1	TRBJ1-2	TGCGCCAGCCCAACAGGAGGCAACGGCTACACCTTC	CASPTGGNGYTF
few	-	TRBV30	TRBJ2-3	TGTGCCTGGAGTGAAGGGGTTGCAGATACGCAGTATTTT	CAWSEGVADTQYF
few	TRBD1	TRBV29-1	TRBJ1-2	TGCAGCGACACCGGGACAGGGAATGGCTACACCTTC	CSDTGTGNGYTF
few	TRBD2	TRBV30	TRBJ2-7	TGTGCCTTCGTGCGGCTAGCGGGGGGGATTTTCTCCTACGAGCAGTACTTC	CAFVRLAGGIFSYEQYF
-	TRBD2	TRBV9	TRBJ2-2	TGTGCCAGCAGCGTAAGACTAGCGGGAACCGGGGAGCTGTTTTTT	CASSVRLAGTGELFF
few	-	TRBV4-2	TRBJ2-3	TGTGCCAGCAGCCAACTCGCTAGCACAGATACGCAGTATTTT	CASSQLASTDTQYF